This T cell receptor (beta chain) is from a study of blood T cell repertoires in COVID-19. This clone was detected once. V was shortened by 4 bases and J by 2 bases, with 11 bases between the two germline ends. This CDR3 is 13 amino acids long. Per the germline V gene, CDR1 is SQVTM and CDR2 is ANQGSEA. The table came from immunoSEQ multiplex PCR; TCRdb's copy has only in-frame clones and leaves some out. The repertoire holds roughly 180,000 clones, with roughly 78% as singletons. The gene calls are TRBV29-1 and TRBJ1-2; weak D call: TRBD1 (6 bases). The TCR comes from a woman aged 55 to 70 with COVID-19, enrolled during active disease. What was sequenced was peripheral blood. The CDR3 here is CSVVTGFNYGYTF. CDR3 in DNA: TGCAGCGTTGTCACAGGGTTCAACTATGGCTACACCTTC.